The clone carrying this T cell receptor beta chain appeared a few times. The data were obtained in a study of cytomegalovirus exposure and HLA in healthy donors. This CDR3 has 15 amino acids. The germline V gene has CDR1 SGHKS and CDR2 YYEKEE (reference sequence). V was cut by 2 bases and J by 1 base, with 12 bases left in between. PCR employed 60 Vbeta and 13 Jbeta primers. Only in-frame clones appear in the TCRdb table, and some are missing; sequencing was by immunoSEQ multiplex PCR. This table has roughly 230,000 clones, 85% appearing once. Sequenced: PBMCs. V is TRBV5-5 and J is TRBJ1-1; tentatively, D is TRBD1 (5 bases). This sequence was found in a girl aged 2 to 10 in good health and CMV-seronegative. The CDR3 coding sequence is TGTGCCAGCAGCTTTGTCCTAACAGGGAACACTGAAGCTTTCTTT. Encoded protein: CASSFVLTGNTEAFF.